The clone carrying this T cell receptor (beta chain) was detected a few times. Each cDNA molecule carried a unique molecular identifier. TCRdb re-derived calls from the 5' RACE reads in MiXCR, one entry per CDR3 protein. This sample has tens of thousands of distinct CDR3 sequences, with 10% to 15% found just once. This entry comes from a study of early T cells in non-severe SARS-CoV-2 infection. Germline V gives CDR1 SGHVS, CDR2 FQNEAQ. With 4 bases removed from V and 1 base from J, the gap between germline ends came to 7 bases. The CDR3 totals 13 residues. The chain links TRBV7-8 to TRBJ1-1; weak D call: TRBD1 (6 bases). The receptor was derived from an adult who was a healthcare worker with PCR-confirmed SARS-CoV-2 infection or an uninfected control (not recorded which). Sequencing was carried out using whole blood. The CDR3 loop reads CASSSDRNTEAFF. CDR3 coding DNA: TGTGCCAGCAGCTCGGACAGGAACACTGAAGCTTTCTTT. Full variable domain (missing parts from reference TRBV7-8 and TRBJ1-1): GAGVSQSPRYKVAKRGQDVALRCDPISGHVSLFWYQQALGQGPEFLTYFQNEAQLDKSGLPSDRFFAERPEGSVSTLKIQRTQQEDSAVYLCASSSDRNTEAFFGQGTRLTVV.